This T cell receptor beta chain was recorded in a study of CD8 T cells in Susac syndrome. Study findings and constraints: Susac-specific public clones in total CD8+ repertoires numbered sixteen; in CD8+ TEMRA repertoires, they numbered about five.

Roughly 0.45 to 1 ug RNA was reverse transcribed with random hexamers. MiXCR, applied by TCRdb to the immunoSEQ multiplex PCR reads, yields one record per CDR3 protein. The repertoire holds 100,000 to 110,000 distinct CDR3 sequences, with approximately 95% as singletons. This CDR3 is built from 13 residues. Trimming took 5 bases from V and 2 from J, leaving 10 bases between them. CDR1 is MNHEY, CDR2 SVGAGI, per germline. About this clonotype itself: Its target is not known.

Sequencing targeted TCR beta in blood CD8+ and CD4+ T cells. Patients with Susac syndrome showed fulfilment of recently defined diagnostic criteria for definite or probable disease. TEMRA cells were enriched by FACS, and CD4+ and CD8+ T cells were negatively isolated. The chain joins TRBV6-5 to TRBJ2-7, with a weak D call TRBD2 (7 bases). The receptor was isolated from a human donor with Susac syndrome. Sequencing input: CD8+ T cells from PBMCs. CDR3 in amino acids: CASSRGGAYEQYF. The CDR3 nucleotides read TGTGCCAGCAGTCGCGGGGGCGCCTACGAGCAGTACTTC.